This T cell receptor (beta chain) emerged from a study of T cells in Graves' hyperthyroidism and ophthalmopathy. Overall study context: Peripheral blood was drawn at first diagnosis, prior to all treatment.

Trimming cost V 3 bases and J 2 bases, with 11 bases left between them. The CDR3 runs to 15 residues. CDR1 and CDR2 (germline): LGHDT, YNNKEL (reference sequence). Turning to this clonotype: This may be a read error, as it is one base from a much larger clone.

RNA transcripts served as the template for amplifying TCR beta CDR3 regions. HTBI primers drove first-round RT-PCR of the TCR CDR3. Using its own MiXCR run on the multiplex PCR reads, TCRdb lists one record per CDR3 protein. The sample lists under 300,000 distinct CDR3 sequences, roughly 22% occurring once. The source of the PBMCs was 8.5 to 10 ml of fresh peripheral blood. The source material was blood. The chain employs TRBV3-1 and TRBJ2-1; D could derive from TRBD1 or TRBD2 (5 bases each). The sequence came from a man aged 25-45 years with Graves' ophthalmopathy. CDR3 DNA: TGTGCCAGCAGCCACGGGACGGGAACCTACAATGAGCAGTTCTTC. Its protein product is CASSHGTGTYNEQFF.